This T cell receptor beta chain was sequenced during a study of cytomegalovirus exposure and HLA in healthy donors (TCRdb year 2017). Background for the entire study: The 500 to 800 repertoires of the first cohort and the roughly 120 validation repertoires were produced on the same platform, according to a later analysis. The aim of the study was to test whether cataloging public T cell receptors could identify signatures of past pathogen exposure. Besides the first cohort of around 700 subjects, a separate validation cohort made up of about 120 different subjects was used. The study combined high-throughput TCR immunosequencing, statistical association of individual TCRs with disease status, and machine learning to predict cytomegalovirus infection status.

Turning to this clone: Its binding antigen is unknown. The input lacks base qualities; no much larger clone sits a single base away.

Libraries came from the immunoSEQ multiplex PCR assay. The source study handled its data this way. To diagnose cytomegalovirus status from the catalog of TCR beta chain sequences, a statistical classification framework was built. TCRdb took this table from immuneACCESS and kept in-frame rearrangements with V and J called. Such tables lack part of the clones; where checked against another copy, unresolved V genes explain under half of the gap, and the rest is unexplained. V, J and clone size were drawn from that table, and D and trimming were deduced from the DNA. This sample has 110,000 to 150,000 clones in its table, and roughly nine tenths of those were observed once. In total, the top ten clones hold over 8.5% of the sample. Separate from the approximately 690-subject first cohort, the validation cohort of more than 90 subjects was the group to which the donors belonged. The CDR3 spans 15 residues, from the cysteine through the phenylalanine. Only CDR3 DNA remains: 45 bases, in frame from the first base. Based on the germline V gene, the CDR1 and CDR2 sequences are MGHRA and YSYEKL. V is shortened by 0 bases, J by 2 bases, and the region joining them spans 8 bases.

Paper-wide results and their limitations: The classifier was reported to diagnose cytomegalovirus status with high specificity and sensitivity in both the original and validation cohorts. In a later analysis, TCRs clustered in the first cohort were found to also tend to co-occur in the roughly 110 validation repertoires, with approximately 93% of cluster scores above 0. In vitro tests confirmed that a few of the cytomegalovirus-associated TCR beta chains recognize cytomegalovirus antigens. The study gave a list of some 150 TCR beta chains associated with cytomegalovirus. Across donors, most TCR sequences were observed very rarely, whereas some public TCRs were present in many individuals. The validation cohort had no HLA typing available for a later analysis, so co-occurrence within that cohort was assessed over all 130 or so repertoires. It was suggested by the authors that the approach could potentially be generalized to other disease states and immunological phenotypes.

The sequence came from a young woman in good health and CMV-seropositive. In this chain, TRBV4-1 is recombined with TRBJ1-5, and TRBD1 may be the D gene, going by 5 matching bases. Sequencing was carried out using PBMCs. The CDR3 reads as follows: CASSQEGGGNQPQHF. The bases are TGCGCCAGCAGCCAAGAGGGGGGTGGCAATCAGCCCCAGCATTTT.